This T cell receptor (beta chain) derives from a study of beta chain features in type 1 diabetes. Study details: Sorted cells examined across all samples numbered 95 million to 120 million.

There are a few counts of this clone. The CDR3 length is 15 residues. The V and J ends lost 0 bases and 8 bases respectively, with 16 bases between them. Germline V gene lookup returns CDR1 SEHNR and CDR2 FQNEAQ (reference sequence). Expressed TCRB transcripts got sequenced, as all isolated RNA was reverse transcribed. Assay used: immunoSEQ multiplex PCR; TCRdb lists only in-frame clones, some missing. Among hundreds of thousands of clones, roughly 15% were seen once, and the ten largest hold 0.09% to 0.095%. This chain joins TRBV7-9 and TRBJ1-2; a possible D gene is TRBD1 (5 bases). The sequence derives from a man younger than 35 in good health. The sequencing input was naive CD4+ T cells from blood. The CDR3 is CASSLALPGGGGYTF. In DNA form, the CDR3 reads TGTGCCAGCAGCTTAGCCCTTCCGGGGGGAGGCGGCTACACCTTC.